Sequencing of this TCR beta chain was carried out in a study of cytomegalovirus exposure and HLA in healthy donors. Study overall: Most donors, around 81% of 398 genotyped, fell in the Caucasian-associated ancestry cluster.

On this clone itself: Its cognate antigen is unknown.

Germline V gene lookup returns CDR1 SEHNR and CDR2 FQNEAQ (reference sequence). The CDR3 covers 16 residues. The V gene lost 5 bases and the J gene lost 0 bases, with 14 bases spanning the gap. Both 60 Vbeta primers and 13 Jbeta primers went into the PCR. The assay was immunoSEQ multiplex PCR, and TCRdb's table has in-frame clones only and misses some. The sample carries approximately 150,000 clones, roughly 80% recorded once. Notes on the study in general: Of the V segments, some could not be distinguished, including TRBV6-2 and TRBV6-3, and were excluded.

This clonotype originated in a woman in her forties in good health and CMV-seronegative. The sequenced sample was PBMCs. The rearrangement uses TRBV7-9 and TRBJ2-1; D may be TRBD2 (6 bases). Here the CDR3 reads CASSPWGLDSYNEQFF. The DNA of the CDR3 is TGTGCCAGCAGCCCGTGGGGACTTGACTCCTACAATGAGCAGTTCTTC.